The 26 T cell receptor beta chains listed next were all sequenced from one sample in a study of blood T cell repertoires in COVID-19. Data came from immunoSEQ multiplex PCR; TCRdb stores just in-frame clones and leaves some out. The data contain about 330,000 clones, approximately 89% of them singletons. The specimen was PBMCs or T cells enriched from blood (not recorded which). The receptors were sampled from a man between 25 and 39 years old who had recovered from COVID-19.

The chain has TRBV19 and TRBJ1-5, with D perhaps TRBD1 (5 bases). Germline assignment: CDR1 LNHDA and CDR2 SQIVND (reference sequence). The CDR3 has 15 amino acids. Between the trimmed V and J ends, which lost 7 bases and 7 bases, there was a span of 20 bases. CDR3 residues: CASTGTSTRWQPQHF. CDR3 in DNA: TGTGCCAGTACTGGGACTTCCACCCGGTGGCAGCCCCAGCATTTT.

The rearrangement links TRBV7-9 to TRBJ1-3; 8 bases are a match to TRBD1. The CDR3 contains 19 residues. Germline-derived CDR1 and CDR2 are SEHNR and FQNEAQ (reference sequence). After removal of 4 bases from V and 0 bases from J, the junction contained 14 bases not matched to a gene. CDR3 amino acids: CASSSSGTGPSNSGNTIYF. The CDR3 DNA reads TGTGCCAGCAGCTCAAGCGGGACAGGACCATCCAACTCTGGAAACACCATATATTTT.

J is TRBJ2-5 and V is TRBV18, with 7 bases aligning to TRBD2. The V gene end was trimmed by 5 bases and the J gene end by 5 bases; junction bases not matched to a gene: 14. The CDR3 totals 16 residues. Germline V gives CDR1 KGHSH, CDR2 LQKENI. In DNA form, the CDR3 reads TGTGCCAGCTCAACTACCAAGACTAGCTACGGGGAGACCCAGTACTTC. This sequence encodes CASSTTKTSYGETQYF.

The rearrangement links TRBV19 to TRBJ1-3; no clear D. The CDR3 is 16 amino acids. In germline, CDR1 is LNHDA, CDR2 SQIVND (reference sequence). Trimming removed 7 bases from V and 0 bases from J, with 16 bases in between. DNA of the CDR3: TGTGCCAGTATTGCGGGAACTAAAAGCTCTGGAAACACCATATATTTT. Residues: CASIAGTKSSGNTIYF. The full variable domain, rest sourced from reference TRBV19 and TRBJ1-3, is DGGITQSPKYLFRKEGQNVTLSCEQNLNHDAMYWYRQDPGQGLRLIYYSQIVNDFQKGDIAEGYSVSREKKESFPLTVTSAQKNPTAFYLCASIAGTKSSGNTIYFGEGSWLTVV.

J is TRBJ1-6 and V is TRBV6-1; 8 bases match TRBD1. With V trimmed by 0 bases and J by 8 bases, 6 bases remained unmatched. The CDR3 loop spans 16 amino acids. In germline, CDR1 is MNHNS, CDR2 SASEGT. CDR3 sequence (DNA): TGTGCCAGCAGTGAAGCGCCAGGGGGCTCGGATTCACCCCTCCACTTT. This gives the protein CASSEAPGGSDSPLHF.

V is TRBV25-1 and J is TRBJ1-2, with D tentatively TRBD1 (5 bases). The CDR3 spans 13 residues. Trimming took off 3 bases at V and 1 base at J, with 6 bases between the two ends. Germline V gene sequence: CDR1 MGHDK, CDR2 SYGVNS. The CDR3 region has the DNA TGTGCCAGCAGTGACAGGGTTAACTATGGCTACACCTTC. Translating it yields CASSDRVNYGYTF.

The CDR3 DNA sequence: TGTGCCAGCAGCCAGGGACCAGCGGGGGGGCCTGAAGAGACCCAGTACTTC. Translated, it gives CASSQGPAGGPEETQYF. The rearrangement uses TRBV4-2 and TRBJ2-5; TRBD2 matches at 10 bases. Germline assignment: CDR1 LGHNA and CDR2 YNFKEQ. This CDR3 comprises 17 residues. V was clipped by 3 bases and J by 3 bases; unmatched bases: 10.

This chain connects TRBV6-5 to TRBJ2-3, with TRBD1 identical over 7 bases. Germline V gives CDR1 MNHEY, CDR2 SVGAGI. V gave up 6 bases and J gave up 0 bases; unmatched junction bases: 0. The CDR3 runs to 13 residues. The chain's CDR3 is CASRQGSTDTQYF. The CDR3 bases are TGTGCCAGCAGACAGGGGAGCACAGATACGCAGTATTTT.

The chain employs TRBV6-1 and TRBJ1-6; TRBD1 matches 10 bases. The CDR3 has 16 residues. Germline assignment: CDR1 MNHNS and CDR2 SASEGT. V lost 3 bases and J lost 5; bases outside the gene matches: 4. In DNA form, the CDR3 reads TGTGCCAGCAGTGACTGGACAGGGGGGGATAATTCACCCCTCCACTTT. It translates to CASSDWTGGDNSPLHF.

J is TRBJ1-1 and V is TRBV19; no reliable D call. Germline V lookup: CDR1 LNHDA, CDR2 SQIVND (reference sequence). This CDR3 is built from 13 residues. V was cut by 5 bases and J by 1 base, with 8 bases left in between. Here the CDR3 reads CASSDTTNTEAFF. CDR3 coding DNA: TGTGCCAGTAGTGACACGACGAACACTGAAGCTTTCTTT.

This chain links TRBV5-5 with TRBJ1-5; tentatively, D is TRBD1 (6 bases). V dropped 4 bases and J dropped 5 bases, with 16 bases sitting between them. The CDR3 has 15 residues. Germline V gene lookup returns CDR1 SGHKS and CDR2 YYEKEE (reference sequence). The CDR3 coding sequence is TGTGCCAGCAGCGAGGACAGCCCCAACCATCAGCCCCAGCATTTT. Translation: CASSEDSPNHQPQHF.

This clone appeared a few times. The V and J genes are TRBV2 and TRBJ1-1; D gene unclear. This CDR3 region has 14 residues. The V end lost 6 bases, the J end lost 1 base, and 12 bases lay between the germline ends. From germline, CDR1 is SNHLY and CDR2 FYNNEI. The CDR3 nucleotides are TGTGCCAGCAGGCCGAACTTTGGGAACACTGAAGCTTTCTTT. Its protein product is CASRPNFGNTEAFF.

This sequence joins TRBV11-3 and TRBJ1-1; the match to TRBD1 covers 7 bases. The CDR3 contains 18 residues. In germline, CDR1 is SGHNT, CDR2 YENEEA. J lost 3 bases, V lost 10 bases, and 23 bases had no gene match. In DNA, the CDR3 is TGTGCCAACCTATGGCACCGCACGACAGGGTCTGGTGACACTGAAGCTTTCTTT. Translated: CANLWHRTTGSGDTEAFF.

V gene TRBV7-2 combines with J gene TRBJ2-1, with no clear D. Per the germline V gene, CDR1 is SGHTA and CDR2 is FQGNSA. Trimming took off 3 bases at V and 0 bases at J, with 12 bases between the two ends. This CDR3 region has 16 residues. CDR3 region: CASSLLGGSSYNEQFF. CDR3 bases: TGTGCCAGCAGCTTGTTAGGCGGAAGCTCCTACAATGAGCAGTTCTTC.

The chain has TRBV5-4 and TRBJ1-1, with 8 bases fitting TRBD1. The V gene end was trimmed by 2 bases and the J gene end by 3 bases; junction bases not matched to a gene: 3. The CDR3 is 14 amino acids. Germline CDR1 is SGHNT and CDR2 is YYREEE (reference sequence). The CDR3 DNA is TGTGCCAGCAGCTTTCAGGGGGCGGACACTGAAGCTTTCTTT. Encoded protein: CASSFQGADTEAFF.

The chain uses TRBV5-1 and TRBJ1-2, with 10 bases aligning to TRBD1. CDR1 is SGHRS and CDR2 is YFSETQ in the germline V gene. Trimming took 4 bases from V and 7 from J; bases not matched to a gene: 10. The CDR3 has 15 residues. CDR3 nucleotides: TGCGCCAGCAGCCCCCTGACAGGGGGCGTATCTGGCTACACCTTC. Protein sequence: CASSPLTGGVSGYTF.

The chain links TRBV27 to TRBJ2-3, with 10 bases that match TRBD2. Germline V lookup: CDR1 MNHEY, CDR2 SMNVEV (reference sequence). The J segment lost 5 bases and the V segment lost 3 bases, leaving 5 bases of the junction unmatched. This CDR3 is 15 amino acids long. The CDR3 region has the DNA TGTGCCAGCAGTTTCCAGCGGGGGGGCCTAGATACGCAGTATTTT. Residues: CASSFQRGGLDTQYF.

V is TRBV5-1 and J is TRBJ2-3; 14 positions match TRBD2. Per the germline V gene, CDR1 is SGHRS and CDR2 is YFSETQ. This CDR3 is 17 amino acids long. The V and J ends lost 0 bases and 4 bases, in that order; junction bases with no gene match: 4. CDR3 coding DNA: TGCGCCAGCAGCTTGGAGCCGACTAGCGGGGGGGCAGATACGCAGTATTTT. Its translation is CASSLEPTSGGADTQYF.

The gene calls are TRBV5-1 and TRBJ2-3; TRBD1 agrees at 7 bases. The CDR3 length is 14 residues. CDR1 and CDR2 (germline): SGHRS, YFSETQ. V shed 1 base, J shed 4 bases, and the junction held 3 bases outside the gene matches. The CDR3 DNA sequence: TGCGCCAGCAGCTTGACAGGGGCAGCAGATACGCAGTATTTT. This sequence encodes CASSLTGAADTQYF.

The genes are TRBV11-2 and TRBJ2-4; 10 nucleotides line up with TRBD1. CDR1 and CDR2 from the germline V gene are SGHAT and FQNNGV. This CDR3 is built from 17 residues. Germline trimming cut 5 bases from V and 6 bases from J; bases unmatched to any gene: 13. The CDR3 reads CASSAGTGVLIGNIQYF. CDR3 in DNA: TGTGCCAGCAGCGCCGGGACAGGGGTCTTGATCGGAAACATTCAGTACTTC.

The V and J genes are TRBV6-5 and TRBJ1-1, with a weak D call TRBD1 (6 bases). Looked up from germline, CDR1 is MNHEY and CDR2 is SVGAGI. The length of the CDR3 is 15 residues. Deletions cut 0 bases from V and 3 bases from J, with 11 bases between. The CDR3 DNA is TGTGCCAGCAGTTACTCCATACAGGGATACACTGAAGCTTTCTTT. Translated: CASSYSIQGYTEAFF.

The chain uses TRBV30 and TRBJ2-7; possible D gene TRBD2, 6 bases. V lost 0 bases to trimming and J lost 1 base, with 10 bases between them. This CDR3 comprises 14 residues. Per germline, CDR1 GTSNPN and CDR2 SVGIG (reference sequence). The CDR3 protein is CAWSVVADSYEQYF. The DNA for the CDR3 is TGTGCCTGGAGTGTAGTAGCGGATTCCTACGAGCAGTACTTC.

Only a few counts were recorded for this clone. The genes are TRBV12-3 or TRBV12-4 and TRBJ1-1; 7 nucleotides match TRBD1. J lost 1 base, V lost 10 bases, and 6 bases had no gene match. This CDR3 has 13 residues. This CDR3 is CATQGQPNTEAFF. In DNA, the CDR3 is TGTGCCACGCAGGGACAGCCGAACACTGAAGCTTTCTTT.

This clone was recorded only once. CDR3 nucleotide sequence: TGCGCCAGCAGCCACCCCACCGGCAGGGGGACCACCAATGAGCAGTTCTTC. This encodes CASSHPTGRGTTNEQFF. The chain employs TRBV4-1 and TRBJ2-1, with TRBD1 matching over 7 bases. The CDR3 length is 17 residues. CDR1 MGHRA and CDR2 YSYEKL come from the germline V gene. V dropped 3 bases and J dropped 6; count of bases not matched to a gene: 14.

V usage is TRBV9 and J usage is TRBJ2-1; 7 positions agree with TRBD1. The V gene end was trimmed by 2 bases and the J gene end by 4 bases; junction bases not matched to a gene: 6. This CDR3 comprises 15 residues. Germline lookup yields CDR1 SGDLS and CDR2 YYNGEE. DNA for the CDR3: TGTGCCAGCAGCGTCTCCGGGACAGAGTACAATGAGCAGTTCTTC. It encodes CASSVSGTEYNEQFF.

The CDR3 is CASSLRGNNEQFF. In DNA, the CDR3 is TGCGCCAGCAGTCTCCGGGGGAACAATGAGCAGTTCTTC. The V and J genes are TRBV10-1 and TRBJ2-1, with D maybe TRBD2 (6 bases). The V end lost 5 bases, the J end lost 5 bases, and 10 bases lay between the germline ends. The CDR3 length is 13 residues. Germline CDR1 and CDR2: WNHNN and SYGVQD (reference sequence).